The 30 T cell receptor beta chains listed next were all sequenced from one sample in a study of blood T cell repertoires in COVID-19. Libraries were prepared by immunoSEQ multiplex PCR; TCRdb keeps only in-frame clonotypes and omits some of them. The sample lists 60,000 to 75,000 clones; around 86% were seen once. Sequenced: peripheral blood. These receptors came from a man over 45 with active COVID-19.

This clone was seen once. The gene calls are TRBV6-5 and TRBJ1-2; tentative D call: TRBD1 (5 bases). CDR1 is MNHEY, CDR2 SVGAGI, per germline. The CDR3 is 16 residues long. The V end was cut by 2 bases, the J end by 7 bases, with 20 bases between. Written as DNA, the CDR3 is TGTGCCAGCAGTTACGTCGTTGAAGGGGTGCGTGGTGGCTACACCTTC. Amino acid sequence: CASSYVVEGVRGGYTF.

As DNA, the CDR3 is TGTGCCACCATTTTGTCGGGGGGCTCTGGCGAGCAGTACTTC. It is translated as CATILSGGSGEQYF. The gene calls are TRBV28 and TRBJ2-7; possible D gene TRBD2, 7 bases. Trimming removed 10 bases from V and 6 bases from J, with 22 bases in between. Germline CDR1 and CDR2: MDHEN and SYDVKM. This CDR3 comprises 14 residues.

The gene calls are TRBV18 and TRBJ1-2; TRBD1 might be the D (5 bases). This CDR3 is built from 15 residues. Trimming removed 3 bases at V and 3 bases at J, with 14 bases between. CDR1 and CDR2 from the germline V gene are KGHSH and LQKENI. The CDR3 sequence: CASSPTSTADYGYTF. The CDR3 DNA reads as TGTGCCAGCTCACCCACCTCGACAGCCGACTATGGCTACACCTTC.

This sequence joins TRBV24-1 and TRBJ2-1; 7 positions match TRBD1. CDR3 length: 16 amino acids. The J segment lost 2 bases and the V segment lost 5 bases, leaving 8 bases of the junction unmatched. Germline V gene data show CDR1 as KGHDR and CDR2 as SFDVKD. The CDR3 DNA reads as TGTGCCACCAGTGTTTCCACACAGGGGACCTACAATGAGCAGTTCTTC. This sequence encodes CATSVSTQGTYNEQFF.

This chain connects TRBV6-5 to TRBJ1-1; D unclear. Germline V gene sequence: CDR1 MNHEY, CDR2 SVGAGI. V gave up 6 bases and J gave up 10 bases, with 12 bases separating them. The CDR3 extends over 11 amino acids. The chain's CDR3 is CASSSGLGAFF. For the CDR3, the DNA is TGTGCCAGCAGCTCAGGTCTCGGAGCTTTCTTT.

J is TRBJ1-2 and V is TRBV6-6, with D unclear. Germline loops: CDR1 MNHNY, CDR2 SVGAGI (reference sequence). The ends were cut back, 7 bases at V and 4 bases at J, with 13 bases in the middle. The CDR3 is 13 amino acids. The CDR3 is CASTGNSAYGYTF. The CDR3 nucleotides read TGTGCCAGCACGGGGAACAGTGCCTATGGCTACACCTTC.

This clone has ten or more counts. Here the CDR3 DNA reads TGCAGTGCTAGTCCTCTTCCGGGACAGTCCGCCTACGAGCAGTACTTC. This sequence encodes CSASPLPGQSAYEQYF. This chain connects TRBV20-1 to TRBJ2-7; TRBD1 agrees at 7 bases. The CDR3 spans 16 residues. The germline CDR1 and CDR2 sequences are DFQATT and SNEGSKA (reference sequence). V gave up 3 bases and J gave up 2 bases; unmatched junction bases: 13.

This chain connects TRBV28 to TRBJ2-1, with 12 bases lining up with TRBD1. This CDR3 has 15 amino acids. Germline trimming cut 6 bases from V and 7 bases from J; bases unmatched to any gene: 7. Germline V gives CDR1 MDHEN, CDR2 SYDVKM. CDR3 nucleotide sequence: TGTGCCAGCAGAACTGGGGACAGGGGGCCTAATGAGCAGTTCTTC. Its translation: CASRTGDRGPNEQFF.

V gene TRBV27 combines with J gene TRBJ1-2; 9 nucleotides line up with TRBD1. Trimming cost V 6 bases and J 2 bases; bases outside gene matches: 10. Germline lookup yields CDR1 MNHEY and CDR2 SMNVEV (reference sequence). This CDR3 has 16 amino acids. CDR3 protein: CASSLTRGQGNYGYTF. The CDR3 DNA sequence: TGTGCCAGCAGCCTAACGAGGGGACAGGGCAACTATGGCTACACCTTC.

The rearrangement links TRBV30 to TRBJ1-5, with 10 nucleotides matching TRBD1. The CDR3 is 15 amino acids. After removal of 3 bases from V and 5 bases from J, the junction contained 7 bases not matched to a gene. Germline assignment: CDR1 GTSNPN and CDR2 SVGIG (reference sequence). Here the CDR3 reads CAWRPTGGRDQPQHF. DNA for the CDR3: TGTGCCTGGAGACCGACAGGGGGCAGGGATCAGCCCCAGCATTTT.

CDR3 sequence reads: CSVVRQAPGEQYF. Here the CDR3 DNA reads TGCAGCGTTGTCCGACAGGCCCCAGGGGAGCAGTACTTC. The genes are TRBV29-1 and TRBJ2-7, with D tentatively TRBD1 (6 bases). Germline assignment: CDR1 SQVTM and CDR2 ANQGSEA. Trimming cost V 4 bases and J 7 bases, with 17 bases left between them. This CDR3 is 13 amino acids long.

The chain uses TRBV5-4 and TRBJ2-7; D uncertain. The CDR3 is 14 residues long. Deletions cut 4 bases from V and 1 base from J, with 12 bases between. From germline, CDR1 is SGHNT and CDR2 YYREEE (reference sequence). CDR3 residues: CASSRTDQSYEQYF. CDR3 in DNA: TGTGCCAGCAGCAGAACAGACCAATCCTACGAGCAGTACTTC.

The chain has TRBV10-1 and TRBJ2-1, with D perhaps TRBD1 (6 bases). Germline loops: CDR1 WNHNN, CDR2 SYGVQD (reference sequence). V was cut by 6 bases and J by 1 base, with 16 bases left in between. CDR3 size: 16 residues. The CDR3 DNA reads TGCGCCAGCAGCGGCCAGGGAAGGGGGTCCTACAATGAGCAGTTCTTC. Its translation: CASSGQGRGSYNEQFF.

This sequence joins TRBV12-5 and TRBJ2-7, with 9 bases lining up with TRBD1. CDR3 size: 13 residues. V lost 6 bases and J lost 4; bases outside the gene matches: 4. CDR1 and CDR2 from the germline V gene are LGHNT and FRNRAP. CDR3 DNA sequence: TGTGCTAGTGGACGGGACAGGGAGTACGAGCAGTACTTC. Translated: CASGRDREYEQYF.

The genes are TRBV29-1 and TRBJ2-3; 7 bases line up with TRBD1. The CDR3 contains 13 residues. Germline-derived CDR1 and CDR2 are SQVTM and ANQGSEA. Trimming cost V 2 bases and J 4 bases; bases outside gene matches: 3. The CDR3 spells CSVERQGADTQYF. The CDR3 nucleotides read TGCAGCGTTGAAAGACAGGGTGCAGATACGCAGTATTTT.

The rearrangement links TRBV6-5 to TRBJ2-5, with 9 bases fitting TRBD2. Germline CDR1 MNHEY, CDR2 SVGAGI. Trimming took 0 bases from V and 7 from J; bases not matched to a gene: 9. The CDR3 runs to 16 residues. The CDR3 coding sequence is TGTGCCAGCAGTTACTCTGGACTAGCGAGCCTCAGGACCCAGTACTTC. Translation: CASSYSGLASLRTQYF.

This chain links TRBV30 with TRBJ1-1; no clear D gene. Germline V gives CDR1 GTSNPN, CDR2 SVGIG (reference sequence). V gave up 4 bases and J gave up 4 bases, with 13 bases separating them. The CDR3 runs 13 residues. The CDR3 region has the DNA TGTGCCTGGACGCCCGGGTACGGCACTGAAGCTTTCTTT. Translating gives CAWTPGYGTEAFF.

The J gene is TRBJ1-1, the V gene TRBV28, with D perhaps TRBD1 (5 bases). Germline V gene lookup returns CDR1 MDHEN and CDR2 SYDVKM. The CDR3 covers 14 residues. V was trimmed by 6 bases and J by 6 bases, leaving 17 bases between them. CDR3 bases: TGTGCCAGCAGGTCAATGGGGGGATCCCCTGAAGCTTTCTTT. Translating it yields CASRSMGGSPEAFF.

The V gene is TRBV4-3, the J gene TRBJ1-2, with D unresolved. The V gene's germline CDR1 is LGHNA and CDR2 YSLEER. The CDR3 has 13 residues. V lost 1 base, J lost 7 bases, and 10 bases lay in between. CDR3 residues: CASSQVGSSGYTF. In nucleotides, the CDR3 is TGCGCCAGCAGCCAAGTAGGGAGTTCTGGCTACACCTTC.

The CDR3 loop reads CASSLGRTGKYGYTF. CDR3 nucleotides: TGTGCCAGCAGCTTAGGCCGGACAGGGAAGTATGGCTACACCTTC. The chain carries TRBV7-2 and TRBJ1-2, with TRBD1 identical over 8 bases. Germline V gene data show CDR1 as SGHTA and CDR2 as FQGNSA. The CDR3 loop spans 15 amino acids. Unmatched junction bases numbered 6, after V lost 1 base and J lost 5 bases.

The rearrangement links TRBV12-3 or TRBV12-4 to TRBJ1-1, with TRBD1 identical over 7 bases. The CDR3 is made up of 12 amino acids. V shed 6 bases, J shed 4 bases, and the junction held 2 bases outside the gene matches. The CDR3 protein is CASRTGPTEAFF. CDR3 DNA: TGTGCCAGCAGGACAGGGCCCACTGAAGCTTTCTTT.

CDR3 in DNA: TGTGCCAGCAGCCCCAGGGCCGGCGGGGCTGAAGCTTTCTTT. Translation gives CASSPRAGGAEAFF. V is TRBV11-2 and J is TRBJ1-1; perhaps TRBD1 as D (5 bases). Germline CDR1 and CDR2: SGHAT and FQNNGV. The CDR3 runs 14 residues. The V gene lost 5 bases and the J gene lost 6 bases, with 16 bases spanning the gap.

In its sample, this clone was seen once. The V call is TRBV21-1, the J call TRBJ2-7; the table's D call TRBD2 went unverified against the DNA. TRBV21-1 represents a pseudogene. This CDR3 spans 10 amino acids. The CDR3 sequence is CASSTSVQYF. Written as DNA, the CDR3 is TGTGCCAGCAGCACCTCTGTGCAGTACTTC.

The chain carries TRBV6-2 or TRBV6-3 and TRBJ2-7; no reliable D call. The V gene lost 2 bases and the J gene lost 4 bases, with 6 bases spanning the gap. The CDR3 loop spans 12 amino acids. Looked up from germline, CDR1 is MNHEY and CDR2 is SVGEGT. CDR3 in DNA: TGTGCCAGCAGTTACCAAATTTACGAGCAGTACTTC. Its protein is CASSYQIYEQYF.

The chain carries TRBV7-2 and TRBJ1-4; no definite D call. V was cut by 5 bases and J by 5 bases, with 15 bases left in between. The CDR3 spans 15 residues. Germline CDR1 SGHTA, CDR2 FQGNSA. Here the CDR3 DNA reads TGTGCCAGCAGCCTCCTGGGGAGTCGAAATGAAAAACTGTTTTTT. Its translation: CASSLLGSRNEKLFF. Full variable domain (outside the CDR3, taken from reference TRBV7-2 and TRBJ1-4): GAGVSQSPSNKVTEKGKDVELRCDPISGHTALYWYRQSLGQGLEFLIYFQGNSAPDKSGLPSDRFSAERTGGSVSTLTIQRTQQEDSAVYLCASSLLGSRNEKLFFGSGTQLSVL.

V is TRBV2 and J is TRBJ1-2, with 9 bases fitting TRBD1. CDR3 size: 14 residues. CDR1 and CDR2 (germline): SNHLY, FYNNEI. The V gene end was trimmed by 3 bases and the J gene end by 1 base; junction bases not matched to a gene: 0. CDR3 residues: CASSEDRGNYGYTF. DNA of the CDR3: TGTGCCAGCAGTGAGGACAGGGGTAACTATGGCTACACCTTC.

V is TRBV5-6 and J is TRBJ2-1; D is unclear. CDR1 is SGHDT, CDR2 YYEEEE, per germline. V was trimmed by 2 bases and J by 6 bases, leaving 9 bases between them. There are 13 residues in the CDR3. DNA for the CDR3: TGTGCCAGCAGCTTTCTGTCCGGCAATGAGCAGTTCTTC. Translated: CASSFLSGNEQFF.

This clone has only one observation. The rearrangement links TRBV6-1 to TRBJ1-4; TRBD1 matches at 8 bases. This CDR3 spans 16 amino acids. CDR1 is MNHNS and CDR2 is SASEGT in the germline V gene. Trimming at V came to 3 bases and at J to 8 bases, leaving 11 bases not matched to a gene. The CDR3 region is CASSEGFRTGKEKLFF. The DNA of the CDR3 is TGTGCCAGCAGTGAGGGGTTCCGGACAGGGAAGGAAAAACTGTTTTTT.

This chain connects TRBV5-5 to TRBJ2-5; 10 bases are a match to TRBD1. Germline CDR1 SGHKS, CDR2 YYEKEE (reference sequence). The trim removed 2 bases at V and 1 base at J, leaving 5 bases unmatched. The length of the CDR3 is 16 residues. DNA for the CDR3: TGTGCCAGCAGCTTTTTCCGGGACAGGGGCCAAGAGACCCAGTACTTC. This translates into CASSFFRDRGQETQYF.

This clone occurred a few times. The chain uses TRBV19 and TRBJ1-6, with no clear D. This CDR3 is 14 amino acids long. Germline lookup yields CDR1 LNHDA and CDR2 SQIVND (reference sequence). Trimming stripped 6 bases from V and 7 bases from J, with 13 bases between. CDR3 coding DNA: TGTGCCAGTAGCCCGGACTTGTCGAATTCACCCCTCCACTTT. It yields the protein CASSPDLSNSPLHF.